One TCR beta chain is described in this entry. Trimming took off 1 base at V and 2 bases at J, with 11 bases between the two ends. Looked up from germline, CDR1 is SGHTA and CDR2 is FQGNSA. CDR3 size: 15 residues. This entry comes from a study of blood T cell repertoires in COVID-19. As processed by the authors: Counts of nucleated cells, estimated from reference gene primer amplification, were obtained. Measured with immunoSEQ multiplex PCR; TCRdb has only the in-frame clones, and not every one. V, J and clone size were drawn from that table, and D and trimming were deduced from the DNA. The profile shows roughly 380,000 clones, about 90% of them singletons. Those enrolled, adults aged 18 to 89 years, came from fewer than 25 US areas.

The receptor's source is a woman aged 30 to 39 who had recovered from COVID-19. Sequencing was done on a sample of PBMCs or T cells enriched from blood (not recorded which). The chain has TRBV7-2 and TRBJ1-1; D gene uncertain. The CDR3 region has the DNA TGTGCCAGCAGCTTAGTTCGCGGCCCTAACACTGAAGCTTTCTTT. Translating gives CASSLVRGPNTEAFF.